The entry below describes one T cell receptor (beta chain). Its antigen remains undetermined. Nothing much larger sits one base from this clone, and base qualities are not available. Inclusive of the bounding cysteine and phenylalanine, the CDR3 is 14 residues long. Just the 42-base CDR3 DNA is kept, in frame starting at base 1. Via the germline V gene (reference sequence), CDR1 is DFQATT and CDR2 SNEGSKA. V is pruned by 6 bases and J by 6 bases, leaving 10 bases of the junction without a gene match. RNA was extracted using the RNeasy kit, and about 0.45 to 1 ug of the RNA was reverse transcribed with random hexamers. The immunoSEQ multiplex PCR assay, which covers 54 Vbeta and 13 Jbeta segments, was used to amplify TCR beta CDR3 regions. Bias from PCR amplification was corrected by using a synthetic template baseline for primer optimization and for computational correction. The published analysis was carried out like this. Only productive sequences were kept, with reads annotated to V, D and J genes according to IMGT and analyzed in immunoSEQ Analyzer. Clonality was computed as one minus Shannon entropy normalized by log2 of the number of productive unique sequences. For each patient and control, public and private clones were evaluated within the 100 most prevalent clones. A clone was defined as Susac-specific if it was absent from the healthy and MS cohorts, from some 1,100 published viral clones and from other ImmuneACCESS disease sequences. TCRdb reran the public reads through fastp at Q25 and MiXCR, keeping productive beta chains. Rows merge per CDR3 protein into single entries with the most common DNA and genes. TCRdb assigned the V and J calls; the authors' analysis was not used. This sample has some 170,000 distinct CDR3 sequences in its table, and 90% to 95% of those were observed once. The top ten hold more than 0.08% of the sample.

These data are taken from a study of CD8 T cells in Susac syndrome (dated by TCRdb to about 2019). About the investigation overall: Of the Susac syndrome patients who were sequenced, eight were in clinical remission while about 6 had clinically active disease. At blood withdrawal, Susac syndrome patients were therapy-naive, treated with corticosteroids (with IVIg additionally given to some), or treated with IVIg alone. Repertoire sequencing was used to test whether CD8+ T cell activation and differentiation in Susac syndrome was antigen driven.

High-throughput TCR beta sequencing profiled peripheral blood CD8+ and CD4+ T cells from healthy donors, Susac syndrome patients and multiple sclerosis patients. Recently defined diagnostic criteria for definite or probable disease were met by the Susac syndrome patients. Bulk CD8+ and CD4+ T cells were purified by magnetic negative isolation, whereas CD8+ TEMRA cells were enriched by FACS. Blood was drawn into EDTA tubes, processed within 24 hours, and PBMCs were isolated by density gradient centrifugation. PBMCs intended for TCR sequencing were frozen in liquid nitrogen and were later thawed in a 37 degrees C water bath. A purity of at least 90% was achieved for sorted or isolated CD4+, CD8+ and CD8+ TEMRA cells. General study outcomes and caveats: No clonal expansion was detected in the CD4+ T cell repertoire of Susac syndrome patients. The number of individuals in the TCR sequencing and HLA analysis was recognized as being relatively small.

The sequence joins TRBV20-1 to TRBJ1-2; the junction holds 10 bases that match TRBD1. The clonotype comes from a human donor with Susac syndrome. Sequencing was done on a sample of CD4+ T cells from PBMCs. The CDR3 loop reads CSAPPSGTGDGYTF. The nucleotide sequence reads as follows: TGCAGTGCCCCGCCCTCCGGGACAGGGGATGGCTACACCTTC.